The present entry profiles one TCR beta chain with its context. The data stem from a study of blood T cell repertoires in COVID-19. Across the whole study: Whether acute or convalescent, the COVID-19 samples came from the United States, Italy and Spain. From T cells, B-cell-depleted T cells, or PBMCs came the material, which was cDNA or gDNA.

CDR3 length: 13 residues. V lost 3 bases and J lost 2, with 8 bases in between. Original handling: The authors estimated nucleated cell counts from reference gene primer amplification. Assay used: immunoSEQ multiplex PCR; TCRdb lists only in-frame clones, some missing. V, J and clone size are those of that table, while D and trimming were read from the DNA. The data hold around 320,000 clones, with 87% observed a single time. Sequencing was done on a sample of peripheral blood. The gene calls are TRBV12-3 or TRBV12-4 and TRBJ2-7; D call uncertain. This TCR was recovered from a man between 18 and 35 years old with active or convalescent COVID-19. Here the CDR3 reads CASSFAITYEQYF. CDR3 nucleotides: TGTGCCAGCAGTTTTGCTATAACCTACGAGCAGTACTTC.